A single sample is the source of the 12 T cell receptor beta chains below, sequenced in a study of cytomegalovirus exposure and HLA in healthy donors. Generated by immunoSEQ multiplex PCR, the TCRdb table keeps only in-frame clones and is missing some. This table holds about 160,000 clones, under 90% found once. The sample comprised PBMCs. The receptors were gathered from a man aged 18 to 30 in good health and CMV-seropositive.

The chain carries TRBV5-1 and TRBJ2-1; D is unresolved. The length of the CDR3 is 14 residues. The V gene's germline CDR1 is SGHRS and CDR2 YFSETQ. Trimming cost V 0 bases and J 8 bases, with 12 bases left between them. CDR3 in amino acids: CASSLGPTGYEQFF. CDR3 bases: TGCGCCAGCAGCTTGGGGCCGACTGGGTATGAGCAGTTCTTC.

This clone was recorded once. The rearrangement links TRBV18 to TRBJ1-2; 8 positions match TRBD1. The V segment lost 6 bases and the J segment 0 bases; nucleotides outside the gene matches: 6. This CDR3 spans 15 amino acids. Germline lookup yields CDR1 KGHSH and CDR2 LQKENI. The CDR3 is CASSPGQGSNYGYTF. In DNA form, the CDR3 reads TGTGCCAGCTCGCCCGGACAGGGCTCTAACTATGGCTACACCTTC.

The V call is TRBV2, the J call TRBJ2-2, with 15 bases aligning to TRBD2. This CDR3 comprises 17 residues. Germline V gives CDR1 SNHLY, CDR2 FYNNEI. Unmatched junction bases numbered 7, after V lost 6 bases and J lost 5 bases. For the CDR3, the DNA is TGTGCCAGCAGGGGCGGACTAGCGGGAGGGAAGACCGGGGAGCTGTTTTTT. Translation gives CASRGGLAGGKTGELFF.

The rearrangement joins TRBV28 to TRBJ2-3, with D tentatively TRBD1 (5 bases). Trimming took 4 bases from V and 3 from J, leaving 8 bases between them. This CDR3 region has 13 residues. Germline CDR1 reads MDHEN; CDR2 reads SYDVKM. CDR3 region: CASSSQGTDTQYF. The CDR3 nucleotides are TGTGCCAGCAGTTCTCAGGGAACAGATACGCAGTATTTT.

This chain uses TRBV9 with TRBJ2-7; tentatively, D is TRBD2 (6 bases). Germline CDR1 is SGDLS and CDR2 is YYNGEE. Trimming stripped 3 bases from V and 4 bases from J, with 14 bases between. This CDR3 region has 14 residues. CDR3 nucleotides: TGTGCCAGCAGCGGGACTATCCCGCCGTACGAGCAGTACTTC. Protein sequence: CASSGTIPPYEQYF.

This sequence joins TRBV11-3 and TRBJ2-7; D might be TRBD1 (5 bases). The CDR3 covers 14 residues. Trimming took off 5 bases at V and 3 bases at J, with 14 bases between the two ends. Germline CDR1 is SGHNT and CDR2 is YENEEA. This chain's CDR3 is CASSPELGVYEQYF. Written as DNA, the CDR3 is TGTGCCAGCAGCCCAGAGCTAGGGGTCTACGAGCAGTACTTC.

The CDR3 DNA sequence: TGCGCCAGCAGAGAGCGGAGCTCCTACGAGCAGTACTTC. Its translation is CASRERSSYEQYF. The chain is built from TRBV5-1 and TRBJ2-7, with D perhaps matching TRBD2 (5 bases). V dropped 5 bases and J dropped 0 bases, with 9 bases sitting between them. Per the germline V gene, CDR1 is SGHRS and CDR2 is YFSETQ. The length of the CDR3 is 13 residues. The whole variable domain, remainder taken from reference TRBV5-1 and TRBJ2-7, is KAGVTQTPRYLIKTRGQQVTLSCSPISGHRSVSWYQQTPGQGLQFLFEYFSETQRNKGNFPGRFSGRQFSNSRSEMNVSTLELGDSALYLCASRERSSYEQYFGPGTRLTVT.

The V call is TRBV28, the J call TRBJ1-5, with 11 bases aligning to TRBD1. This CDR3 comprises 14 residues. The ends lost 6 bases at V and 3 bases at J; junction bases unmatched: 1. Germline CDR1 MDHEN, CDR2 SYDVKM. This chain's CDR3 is CASRGQGDNQPQHF. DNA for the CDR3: TGTGCCAGCAGGGGACAGGGGGACAATCAGCCCCAGCATTTT.

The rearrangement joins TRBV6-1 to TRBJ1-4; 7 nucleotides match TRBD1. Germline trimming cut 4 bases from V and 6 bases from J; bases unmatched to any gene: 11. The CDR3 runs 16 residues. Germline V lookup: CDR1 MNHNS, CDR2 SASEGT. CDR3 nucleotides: TGTGCCAGCAGTGGTATCACCGACAGGGCAGATGAAAAACTGTTTTTT. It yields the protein CASSGITDRADEKLFF.

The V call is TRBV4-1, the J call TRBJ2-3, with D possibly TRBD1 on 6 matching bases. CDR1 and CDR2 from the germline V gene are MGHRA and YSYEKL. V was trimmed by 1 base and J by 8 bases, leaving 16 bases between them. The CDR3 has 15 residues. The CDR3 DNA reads TGCGCCAGCAGCCAAGTTGGACAGATCACCCGTACGCAGTATTTT. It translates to CASSQVGQITRTQYF.

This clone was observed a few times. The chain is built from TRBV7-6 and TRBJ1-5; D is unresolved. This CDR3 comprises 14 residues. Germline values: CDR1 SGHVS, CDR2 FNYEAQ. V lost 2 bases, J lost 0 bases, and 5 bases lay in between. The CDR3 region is CASSLTDSNQPQHF. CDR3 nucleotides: TGTGCCAGCAGCTTAACAGATAGCAATCAGCCCCAGCATTTT.

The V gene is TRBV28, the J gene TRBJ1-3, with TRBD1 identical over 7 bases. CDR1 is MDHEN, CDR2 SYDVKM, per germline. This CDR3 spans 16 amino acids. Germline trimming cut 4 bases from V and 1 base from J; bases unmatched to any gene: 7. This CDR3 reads CASSSAGGQSGNTIYF. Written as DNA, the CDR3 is TGTGCCAGCAGTTCGGCGGGGGGACAGTCTGGAAACACCATATATTTT.